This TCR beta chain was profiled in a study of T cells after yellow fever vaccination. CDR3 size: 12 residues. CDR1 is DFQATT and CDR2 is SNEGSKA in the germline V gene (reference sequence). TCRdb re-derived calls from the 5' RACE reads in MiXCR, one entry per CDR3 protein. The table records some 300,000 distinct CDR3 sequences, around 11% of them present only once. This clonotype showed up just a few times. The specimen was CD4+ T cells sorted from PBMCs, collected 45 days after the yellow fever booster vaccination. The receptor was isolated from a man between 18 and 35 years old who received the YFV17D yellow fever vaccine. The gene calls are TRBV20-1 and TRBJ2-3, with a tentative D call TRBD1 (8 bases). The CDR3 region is CTTGGASDTQYF. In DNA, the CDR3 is TGCACCACAGGGGGGGCGTCAGATACGCAGTATTTT.